This T cell receptor beta chain was recovered during a study of T cells expressing NK-cell markers. Study summary: Repertoire data for TCR beta were derived from sorted T cells (CD3+CD56+NKG2C+, CD3+CD56+NKG2C- and CD3+CD56-NKG2C+). Seven donors tested HCMV-seropositive and one tested seronegative among the eight sequenced. General study results and limits: HCMV specificity of the expanded NKG2C+ T cell clones stayed unclear. In about six donors, dominant NKG2C+ clonotypes were about 1.0-7.0% of CD8+ T cells.

From its re-call of the 5' RACE reads, TCRdb lists each CDR3 protein once, without DNA. This repertoire includes approximately 170,000 distinct CDR3 sequences. The CDR3 is 14 residues long. Germline-derived CDR1 and CDR2 are MDHEN and SYDVKM. About this clonotype: Its antigen is still unknown.

V and J are TRBV28 and TRBJ2-5; TCRdb's D call of TRBD1 is untestable without DNA. Source material: blood T cells: a sorted CD56 or NKG2C T cell subset, CD4+ or CD8+ T cells, or bulk PBMC T cells (not recorded which). The clonotype was recovered from a man aged 18 to 69 in good health. CDR3 region: CASSLPAGGETQYF.